The source of this T cell receptor beta chain is a study of blood T cell repertoires in COVID-19 (dated by TCRdb to 2018 to 2020). Background on the whole study: Samples covering the acute and convalescent phases of COVID-19 were provided by collaborators in the United States, Italy and Spain. The prospective study material was composed of cDNA or gDNA derived from T cells, B-cell-depleted T cells, or PBMCs. The dataset comprised deeply sampled blood TCRbeta repertoires from subjects exposed to, actively infected with, or recovered from COVID-19. The repertoires were released in a freely available public database meant as a resource for research on the immune response to SARS-CoV-2. Samples came from the ongoing ImmuneRACE study (first 160 participants) plus 1,254 subjects from 6 global collaborators. The sample metadata nearly always contained a de-identified subject ID, COVID-19 status, age in years and sex. Where available, HLA class I and class II types were obtained from metadata supplied by the sample provider rather than from assay-based typing.

Enrolling through a virtual design, the prospective study's participants ranged in age from roughly 18 to 89 years and lived across some 23 United States geographic areas. In the prospective study, cohorts were assigned on the basis of participant-reported clinical history obtained from a screening survey and a study questionnaire. A participant counted as exposed if, within 2 weeks of entering the study, that participant had been in contact with someone who had a PCR-confirmed or clinician-diagnosed COVID-19 case. Mobile phlebotomists in the prospective study collected whole blood, serum and a nasopharyngeal or oropharyngeal swab from every participant. Participants in the prospective study had the option to provide additional blood draws and questionnaires over a roughly 2-month period. Before DNA extraction, prospective study blood samples were shipped either frozen or at room temperature. Unmatched junction bases come to 5, with V trimmed by 4 bases and J by 7 bases. The germline V gene yields MGHDK for CDR1 and SYGVNS for CDR2. The CDR3 runs 14 residues from the cysteine to the phenylalanine. Only CDR3 DNA remains: 42 bases, in frame from the first base.

As regards this clone: There is no known antigen for this receptor. No clone much larger than this one lies a single base away; base qualities are absent.

TCRbeta CDR3 regions were amplified from genomic DNA using the immunoSEQ Assay, a bias-controlled multiplex PCR. The paper's processing steps were these. Nucleated cell counts per sample were estimated from amplification of reference gene primers within the assay. To quantify the absolute abundance of each unique TCRbeta CDR3 rearrangement, sequence reads were collapsed and filtered. For each sample, productive Simpson clonality was calculated by taking the square root of Simpson's diversity index across productive rearrangements. TCRdb obtained this table from immuneACCESS and retained in-frame rearrangements with V and J assigned. These tables miss some clones; where compared with another copy, unresolved V genes account for less than half of the shortfall, and the remainder is unexplained. V, J and clone size were drawn from that table, and D and trimming were deduced from the DNA. Within this sample are 200,000 to 250,000 clones, with 75% to 90% of them counted one time only. Jointly, the top ten make up approximately 3.7% of the sample.

Findings and caveats that apply to the study as a whole: Clinical and demographic metadata were provided uncurated, with the amount varying by source and participant.

Sequencing was performed on PBMCs or T cells enriched from blood (not recorded which). This TCR was sampled from a woman in her thirties who had been exposed to COVID-19. The chain links TRBV25-1 with TRBJ1-5, and TRBD1 aligns with 9 junction nucleotides. The CDR3 reads as follows: CASSVQGARQPQHF. The sequenced DNA: TGTGCCAGCAGTGTACAGGGGGCTAGGCAGCCCCAGCATTTT.